The next 13 T cell receptor beta chains were all read from a single sample in a study of shared clonotypes between healthy human individuals. Data came from immunoSEQ multiplex PCR; TCRdb stores just in-frame clones and leaves some out. This table has approximately 1.5 million clones, approximately 98.5% appearing once. Sequencing was performed on naive CD4+ T cells sorted from blood. The sample's subset: CD45RA+ positively selected. The receptors here all came from a man younger than 40 in good health.

This chain links TRBV5-1 with TRBJ2-5; 8 bases map to TRBD2. The V segment lost 3 bases and the J segment 2 bases; nucleotides outside the gene matches: 6. Germline V lookup: CDR1 SGHRS, CDR2 YFSETQ. CDR3 length: 15 amino acids. CDR3 sequence: CASSSNGLAQETQYF. The CDR3 nucleotides are TGCGCCAGCAGCTCGAACGGACTAGCTCAAGAGACCCAGTACTTC. The variable domain in full, completed from reference TRBV5-1 and TRBJ2-5, reads KAGVTQTPRYLIKTRGQQVTLSCSPISGHRSVSWYQQTPGQGLQFLFEYFSETQRNKGNFPGRFSGRQFSNSRSEMNVSTLELGDSALYLCASSSNGLAQETQYFGPGTRLLVL.

Turning to this clone: Other DNA sequences in the same sample also yield this CDR3. The genes are TRBV5-1 and TRBJ2-7, with 9 bases aligning to TRBD1. Germline V gene lookup returns CDR1 SGHRS and CDR2 YFSETQ. V was clipped by 4 bases and J by 4 bases; unmatched bases: 6. This CDR3 comprises 14 residues. DNA for the CDR3: TGCGCCAGCAGCCTTGGGACAGGGTGGTACGAGCAGTACTTC. The encoded protein is CASSLGTGWYEQYF. The full variable domain, completed using reference TRBV5-1 and TRBJ2-7, is KAGVTQTPRYLIKTRGQQVTLSCSPISGHRSVSWYQQTPGQGLQFLFEYFSETQRNKGNFPGRFSGRQFSNSRSEMNVSTLELGDSALYLCASSLGTGWYEQYFGPGTRLTVT.

The rearrangement joins TRBV28 to TRBJ1-5; the match to TRBD1 covers 7 bases. CDR3 length: 15 amino acids. V gave up 6 bases and J gave up 6 bases; unmatched junction bases: 11. CDR1 MDHEN and CDR2 SYDVKM come from the germline V gene. The CDR3 spells CASSSETGLFQPQHF. The DNA for the CDR3 is TGTGCCAGCAGCTCCGAGACAGGGTTATTTCAGCCCCAGCATTTT. Variable domain in full (rest from reference TRBV28 and TRBJ1-5): DVKVTQSSRYLVKRTGEKVFLECVQDMDHENMFWYRQDPGLGLRLIYFSYDVKMKEKGDIPEGYSVSREKKERFSLILESASTNQTSMYLCASSSETGLFQPQHFGDGTRLSIL.

As for this clone: The identical CDR3 is also encoded by other nucleotide sequences in the sample. V gene TRBV4-1 combines with J gene TRBJ2-2; D remains unclear. The CDR3 runs 12 residues. Germline-derived CDR1 and CDR2 are MGHRA and YSYEKL. Trimming left V 1 base short and J 8 bases short, with 5 bases between. CDR3 sequence reads: CASSQGTGELFF. The CDR3 DNA reads as TGCGCCAGCAGCCAAGGAACAGGGGAGCTGTTTTTT.

The chain links TRBV10-3 to TRBJ2-5; 13 bases are a match to TRBD2. Germline lookup yields CDR1 ENHRY and CDR2 SYGVKD. J was trimmed by 0 bases and V by 3 bases; bases with no gene match: 7. CDR3 length: 18 amino acids. CDR3 bases: TGTGCCATCAGTGACCCGACTAGCGGGAGGCCCAACCAAGAGACCCAGTACTTC. Encoded protein: CAISDPTSGRPNQETQYF.

The V gene is TRBV5-1, the J gene TRBJ2-7; a possible D gene is TRBD2 (5 bases). CDR3 length: 15 amino acids. V dropped 1 base and J dropped 7 bases, with 18 bases sitting between them. CDR1 SGHRS and CDR2 YFSETQ come from the germline V gene. As DNA, the CDR3 is TGCGCCAGCAGCTTGTTTACACCGCGTGAGGGTGAGCAGTACTTC. Residues: CASSLFTPREGEQYF.

This clone was recorded only once. The chain carries TRBV25-1 and TRBJ2-3; 7 bases line up with TRBD2. J gave up 0 bases and V 6 bases, and 3 bases lay outside the gene matches. In germline, CDR1 is MGHDK, CDR2 SYGVNS. CDR3 length: 14 amino acids. The DNA for the CDR3 is TGTGCCAGCAGAGGCGGGAGTAGCACAGATACGCAGTATTTT. Its protein product is CASRGGSSTDTQYF.

The chain links TRBV27 to TRBJ1-1; D call uncertain. The germline V gene encodes CDR1 MNHEY and CDR2 SMNVEV (reference sequence). This CDR3 has 16 residues. Trimming left V 5 bases short and J 0 bases short, with 16 bases between. In DNA, the CDR3 is TGTGCCAGCAGTCCAACCCCGACCGTTTTGAACACTGAAGCTTTCTTT. It encodes CASSPTPTVLNTEAFF.

The J gene is TRBJ2-3, the V gene TRBV27; no clear D gene. CDR1 and CDR2 from the germline V gene are MNHEY and SMNVEV (reference sequence). V lost 5 bases to trimming and J lost 1 base, with 10 bases between them. The CDR3 runs to 14 residues. CDR3 residues: CASSPHGGTDTQYF. CDR3 nucleotides: TGTGCCAGCAGTCCCCATGGAGGCACAGATACGCAGTATTTT.

The genes are TRBV5-5 and TRBJ2-7, with TRBD1 matching over 10 bases. Germline values: CDR1 SGHKS, CDR2 YYEKEE (reference sequence). V gave up 4 bases and J gave up 6 bases; unmatched junction bases: 7. CDR3 length equals 14 residues. The CDR3 DNA follows: TGTGCCAGCAGCGGGCTGGGGACAGGGGCCGAGCAGTACTTC. It codes for CASSGLGTGAEQYF.

The chain joins TRBV29-1 to TRBJ2-7; 7 nucleotides agree with TRBD2. The CDR3 is made up of 13 amino acids. V was clipped by 4 bases and J by 3 bases; unmatched bases: 6. Germline lookup yields CDR1 SQVTM and CDR2 ANQGSEA. The CDR3 sequence: CSVGSSSGYEQYF. CDR3 DNA: TGCAGCGTTGGTTCCTCTAGCGGCTACGAGCAGTACTTC.

Written as DNA, the CDR3 is TGTGCCAGCAGCCCCGGCGTCCGGTCCGGGCGGGCGGACACAGATACGCAGTATTTT. Residues: CASSPGVRSGRADTDTQYF. The chain employs TRBV9 and TRBJ2-3; D is possibly TRBD2 (5 bases). V lost 4 bases, J lost 2 bases, and 26 bases lay in between. The CDR3 has 19 amino acids. Per germline, CDR1 SGDLS and CDR2 YYNGEE.

V and J are TRBV2 and TRBJ2-3; D possibly matches TRBD1 or TRBD2 (5 bases each). CDR3 length: 14 amino acids. CDR1 is SNHLY, CDR2 FYNNEI, per germline. V lost 4 bases and J 5 bases, leaving 13 bases between the germline ends. The CDR3 reads CASSVEGMGDTQYF. CDR3 DNA sequence: TGTGCCAGCAGTGTCGAGGGGATGGGAGATACGCAGTATTTT. Looking up the rest from reference TRBV2 and TRBJ2-3 gives the full variable domain: EPEVTQTPSHQVTQMGQEVILRCVPISNHLYFYWYRQILGQKVEFLVSFYNNEISEKSEIFDDQFSVERPDGSNFTLKIRSTKLEDSAMYFCASSVEGMGDTQYFGPGTRLTVL.